This TCR beta chain was recovered during a study of blood T cells in healthy people across ages. Across the whole study: Template switching recovered approximately one barcoded beta molecule for every two T cells. Study outcomes and limitations: Among long-lived donors, naive CD4+ cells were more numerous and diversity higher than in aged donors. Significant beta diversity loss was already apparent by age about 39, declining roughly linearly.

Then a second PCR, running about 6 to 11 cycles, was carried out with a sample-barcoded 5' primer and a J-beta primer mix. MiXCR was run by TCRdb on the 5' RACE reads, yielding one entry per CDR3 protein. This table holds about 580,000 distinct CDR3 sequences, around 48% found once. Every sample yielded at least 6.5 million isolated PBMCs. Worth noting for this clonotype: What it recognizes is unknown.

The specimen was blood. The origin of this receptor is a man aged 80 or over in good health.

The CDR3 bases are TGTGCCAGCAGTTACTCGTCAGGGACCAGCGGGAGGGCCGAGGGGTCCTTCAATCAAGAGACCCAGTACTTC. Amino acids: CASSYSSGTSGRAEGSFNQETQYF. The V gene is TRBV6-2 or TRBV6-3, the J gene TRBJ2-5; 10 bases align to TRBD2. Germline values: CDR1 MNHEY, CDR2 SVGEGT. The CDR3 is made up of 24 amino acids. J was trimmed by 2 bases and V by 0 bases; bases with no gene match: 27.